These 10 T cell receptor beta chains came from one sample sequenced in a study of cytomegalovirus exposure and HLA in healthy donors. It was with 60 Vbeta and 13 Jbeta primers that the PCR ran. Clones were read by immunoSEQ multiplex PCR, and TCRdb kept only the in-frame ones, dropping some. The sample has about 190,000 clones, over 70% seen once. Sequenced input: PBMCs. The receptor set was obtained from a woman younger than 35 in good health and CMV-seronegative.

This chain links TRBV15 with TRBJ2-5, with 10 bases lining up with TRBD2. The germline V gene has CDR1 LNHNV and CDR2 YYDKDF (reference sequence). V shed 0 bases and J 5 bases; nucleotides not matched to a gene: 12. The CDR3 consists of 18 residues. CDR3 region: CATSRDQISGGPLETQYF. DNA for the CDR3: TGTGCCACCAGCAGAGATCAAATTAGCGGGGGGCCCCTGGAGACCCAGTACTTC.

V usage is TRBV7-8 and J usage is TRBJ1-3, with D uncertain. Germline CDR1 and CDR2: SGHVS and FQNEAQ. Trimming cost V 7 bases and J 0 bases, with 4 bases left between them. The CDR3 is 12 residues long. The CDR3 DNA reads TGTGCCAGCACAGACTCTGGAAACACCATATATTTT. It codes for CASTDSGNTIYF.

This clone showed up just once. The V call is TRBV7-2, the J call TRBJ1-5; possible D gene TRBD1, 6 bases. CDR1 is SGHTA, CDR2 FQGNSA, per germline. The CDR3 contains 15 residues. Trimming pared 5 bases from V and 7 bases from J, leaving 18 bases between. The CDR3: CASSLHPGARQPQHF. The CDR3 DNA follows: TGTGCCAGCAGCCTCCACCCAGGGGCTAGACAGCCCCAGCATTTT.

This chain connects TRBV7-9 to TRBJ2-1; possible D gene TRBD1, 6 bases. Per germline, CDR1 SEHNR and CDR2 FQNEAQ (reference sequence). CDR3 length equals 14 residues. The V end was cut by 2 bases, the J end by 9 bases, with 14 bases between. The CDR3 spells CASSLTGGRGEQFF. The DNA of the CDR3 is TGTGCCAGCAGCTTAACCGGAGGCAGGGGTGAGCAGTTCTTC.

The genes are TRBV28 and TRBJ2-1, with D uncertain. Germline-derived CDR1 and CDR2 are MDHEN and SYDVKM. This CDR3 spans 11 amino acids. Trimming removed 8 bases from V and 4 bases from J, with 6 bases in between. The CDR3 is CASRTYNEQFF. The CDR3 DNA follows: TGTGCCAGCCGAACTTACAATGAGCAGTTCTTC.

The V gene is TRBV14, the J gene TRBJ1-2; 8 positions match TRBD1. The CDR3 spans 13 residues. Per the germline V gene, CDR1 is SGHDN and CDR2 is FVKESK. J gave up 8 bases and V 4 bases, and 6 bases lay outside the gene matches. CDR3 protein: CASSPGQGRGYTF. Here the CDR3 DNA reads TGTGCCAGCAGCCCCGGACAGGGACGAGGCTACACCTTC.

The V and J genes are TRBV5-1 and TRBJ2-7, with 8 bases lining up with TRBD1. Germline CDR1 SGHRS, CDR2 YFSETQ. The V gene end was trimmed by 2 bases and the J gene end by 4 bases; junction bases not matched to a gene: 11. The CDR3 consists of 16 residues. The CDR3: CASSLTSSDRVYEQYF. The CDR3 region has the DNA TGCGCCAGCAGCTTAACCTCTTCGGACAGGGTTTACGAGCAGTACTTC.

The chain combines TRBV11-2 with TRBJ2-1; 8 nucleotides agree with TRBD2. V shed 5 bases and J 5 bases; nucleotides not matched to a gene: 8. In germline, CDR1 is SGHAT, CDR2 FQNNGV. The CDR3 sequence is 15 residues long. The CDR3 protein is CASSRPTSVNNEQFF. CDR3 nucleotide sequence: TGTGCCAGCAGCAGACCGACTAGCGTGAACAATGAGCAGTTCTTC.

The J gene is TRBJ1-4, the V gene TRBV5-6; D unclear. With 4 bases removed from V and 7 bases from J, the gap between germline ends came to 17 bases. The CDR3 spans 15 residues. Germline V lookup: CDR1 SGHDT, CDR2 YYEEEE. The CDR3 loop is CASSPPRSVSEKLFF. In DNA form, the CDR3 reads TGTGCCAGCAGCCCACCCAGGTCTGTTAGTGAAAAACTGTTTTTT.

The rearrangement joins TRBV5-5 to TRBJ1-4; weak D call: TRBD1 (5 bases). V was clipped by 3 bases and J by 4 bases, with 10 bases between them. The CDR3 length is 14 residues. Germline assignment: CDR1 SGHKS and CDR2 YYEKEE (reference sequence). The CDR3 protein is CASSSGRDNEKLFF. DNA for the CDR3: TGTGCCAGCAGCTCCGGCAGGGATAATGAAAAACTGTTTTTT.